This entry lists 23 T cell receptor beta chains sequenced from one sample in a study of T cells in Graves' hyperthyroidism and ophthalmopathy. It was RNA transcripts that yielded the amplified TCR beta CDR3 regions. In the first-round RT-PCR of the TCR CDR3, the HTBI primer set was used. One entry per CDR3 protein results from TCRdb running MiXCR on the multiplex PCR reads. The sample holds about 500,000 distinct CDR3 sequences, over 15% seen once. The source material was blood. These receptors were taken from a woman younger than 30 with Graves' hyperthyroidism.

V usage is TRBV7-8 and J usage is TRBJ2-5; perhaps TRBD2 as D (6 bases). CDR1 is SGHVS, CDR2 FQNEAQ, per germline. This CDR3 contains 18 residues. Trimming left V 5 bases short and J 1 base short, with 23 bases between. CDR3 in amino acids: CASSPKDPIRLVQETQYF. Here the CDR3 DNA reads TGTGCCAGCAGCCCTAAAGACCCTATTCGACTAGTCCAAGAGACCCAGTACTTC.

This sequence joins TRBV5-4 and TRBJ2-1; 9 bases align to TRBD2. With V trimmed by 3 bases and J by 6 bases, 1 base remained unmatched. Germline assignment: CDR1 SGHNT and CDR2 YYREEE (reference sequence). This CDR3 has 13 residues. This chain's CDR3 is CASSYSGSNEQFF. CDR3 bases: TGTGCCAGCAGCTATAGCGGGAGCAATGAGCAGTTCTTC.

At least ten counts were recorded for this clonotype. The chain couples TRBV6-2 or TRBV6-3 to TRBJ2-3, with 12 bases that match TRBD2. The length of the CDR3 is 15 residues. The V and J ends lost 8 bases and 1 base, in that order; junction bases with no gene match: 4. CDR1 is MNHEY, CDR2 SVGEGT, per germline. CDR3 loop: CASCRTSGGTDTQYF. CDR3 bases: TGTGCCAGCTGTCGGACTAGCGGGGGCACAGATACGCAGTATTTT.

The table lists this clonotype with a few counts. The J gene is TRBJ2-1, the V gene TRBV19; D uncertain. Trimming stripped 1 base from V and 2 bases from J, with 9 bases between. Looked up from germline, CDR1 is LNHDA and CDR2 is SQIVND (reference sequence). The CDR3 contains 15 residues. CDR3 bases: TGTGCCAGTAGTATAGCATCCACGACCTACAATGAGCAGTTCTTC. It encodes CASSIASTTYNEQFF. The entire variable domain, with the rest obtained from reference TRBV19 and TRBJ2-1, is as follows: DGGITQSPKYLFRKEGQNVTLSCEQNLNHDAMYWYRQDPGQGLRLIYYSQIVNDFQKGDIAEGYSVSREKKESFPLTVTSAQKNPTAFYLCASSIASTTYNEQFFGPGTRLTVL.

This clonotype showed up many times. The genes are TRBV6-1 and TRBJ2-7; D unclear. The V and J ends lost 6 bases and 3 bases respectively, with 9 bases between them. CDR3 length: 12 amino acids. CDR1 is MNHNS and CDR2 is SASEGT in the germline V gene. CDR3: CASSWTGYEQYF. Here the CDR3 DNA reads TGTGCCAGCAGCTGGACGGGCTACGAGCAGTACTTC.

This clonotype was recorded many times. The chain combines TRBV9 with TRBJ2-3, with D tentatively TRBD2 (6 bases). The germline V and J ends were trimmed by 3 bases and 0 bases, with 14 bases remaining between them. CDR1 and CDR2 from the germline V gene are SGDLS and YYNGEE. The CDR3 totals 16 residues. The CDR3 region has the DNA TGTGCCAGCAGCGCCGTGGGTCGGGGGAGCACAGATACGCAGTATTTT. The encoded protein is CASSAVGRGSTDTQYF.

This clonotype was counted many times. The J gene is TRBJ2-7, the V gene TRBV11-2, with 11 bases fitting TRBD2. CDR1 SGHAT and CDR2 FQNNGV come from the germline V gene. J was trimmed by 4 bases and V by 0 bases; bases with no gene match: 11. The CDR3 sequence is 18 residues long. CDR3 amino acids: CASSLEGASGRLAYEQYF. Here the CDR3 DNA reads TGTGCCAGCAGCTTAGAAGGGGCTAGCGGGAGGCTGGCGTACGAGCAGTACTTC.

The chain joins TRBV29-1 to TRBJ2-7; D not certain. There are 11 residues in the CDR3. The V gene's germline CDR1 is SQVTM and CDR2 ANQGSEA. Trimming stripped 4 bases from V and 1 base from J, with 5 bases between. The CDR3 loop is CSVATSYEQYF. The CDR3 coding sequence is TGCAGCGTTGCGACTTCCTACGAGCAGTACTTC.

This clonotype showed up just a few times. A much more abundant neighbour one base away suggests this may be a read error. DNA for the CDR3: TGCAGTGCTAGCTCCTGGAACACTGAAGCTTTCTTT. Translation gives CSASSWNTEAFF. V gene TRBV20-1 combines with J gene TRBJ1-1; D is unclear. Germline CDR1 is DFQATT and CDR2 is SNEGSKA (reference sequence). V was clipped by 3 bases and J by 1 base, with 6 bases between them. This CDR3 has 12 residues.

There are many counts of this clonotype. The chain is built from TRBV12-3 or TRBV12-4 and TRBJ2-2, with TRBD1 matching 8 bases. The V gene end was trimmed by 1 base and the J gene end by 7 bases; junction bases not matched to a gene: 11. The CDR3 runs 17 residues. CDR3 in DNA: TGTGCCAGCAGTTTAGGAGGCGGGGACAGGCTGCTCGGGGAGCTGTTTTTT. Translating it yields CASSLGGGDRLLGELFF.

This clonotype was detected once. This clone may be a read error of a much larger clone one base away. The rearrangement links TRBV30 to TRBJ2-7; 8 bases are a match to TRBD2. CDR1 GTSNPN and CDR2 SVGIG come from the germline V gene (reference sequence). This CDR3 contains 14 residues. The CDR3 region is CAWKTSGRSYGQYF. The CDR3 nucleotides are TGTGCCTGGAAAACAAGCGGGAGATCTTACGGGCAGTACTTC.

This clonotype has ten or more counts. The chain combines TRBV3-1 with TRBJ2-5, with D uncertain. The germline gives CDR1 LGHDT, CDR2 YNNKEL (reference sequence). Trimming took off 0 bases at V and 5 bases at J, with 10 bases between the two ends. This CDR3 region has 14 residues. In DNA form, the CDR3 reads TGTGCCAGCAGCCAAGATTTGGTCGCGGAGACCCAGTACTTC. Translation: CASSQDLVAETQYF.

This clonotype was detected a few times. V and J are TRBV4-2 and TRBJ2-7; TRBD1 agrees at 11 bases. The CDR3 is made up of 16 amino acids. Per the germline V gene, CDR1 is LGHNA and CDR2 is YNFKEQ. V shed 1 base, J shed 3 bases, and the junction held 5 bases outside the gene matches. This CDR3 is CASSQATGTGGYEQYF. The CDR3, as DNA: TGTGCCAGCAGCCAAGCGACCGGGACAGGGGGCTACGAGCAGTACTTC.

Regarding this clonotype: Possible read error: a much larger clone is one base away. J is TRBJ2-5 and V is TRBV7-2, with D hard to call. V gave up 4 bases and J gave up 5 bases, with 17 bases separating them. Germline lookup yields CDR1 SGHTA and CDR2 FQGNSA. The CDR3 totals 15 residues. The CDR3 DNA reads TGTACCAGCAGCTCAGCCCGCGGAAATCGGGAGACCCAGTACTTC. This translates into CTSSSARGNRETQYF.

This clonotype was found many times. The V gene is TRBV5-6, the J gene TRBJ2-1, with D perhaps assigned TRBD1 or TRBD2 (5 bases each). Germline V gives CDR1 SGHDT, CDR2 YYEEEE. With 7 bases removed from V and 0 bases from J, the gap between germline ends came to 11 bases. This CDR3 is 14 amino acids long. The CDR3 region has the DNA TGTGCCAGCCAACGGGGCCCCTCCTACAATGAGCAGTTCTTC. Protein sequence: CASQRGPSYNEQFF.

This chain connects TRBV4-3 to TRBJ2-5, with D possibly TRBD2 on 5 matching bases. Trimming shortened V by 2 bases and J by 5 bases, and 12 bases separated the two germline ends. In germline, CDR1 is LGHNA, CDR2 YSLEER. The CDR3 covers 14 residues. In DNA form, the CDR3 reads TGCGCCAGCAGCCAATACTCGGGCGGGGAGACCCAGTACTTC. It specifies CASSQYSGGETQYF.

This clonotype occurred many times. The chain links TRBV20-1 to TRBJ2-1; 12 bases are shared with TRBD2. J was trimmed by 5 bases and V by 3 bases; bases with no gene match: 11. There are 17 residues in the CDR3. CDR1 is DFQATT, CDR2 SNEGSKA, per germline (reference sequence). CDR3 protein: CSASPPWTSGKHNEQFF. The CDR3 bases are TGCAGTGCTAGTCCCCCCTGGACTAGCGGGAAACACAATGAGCAGTTCTTC.

In this sample, this clonotype turned up many times. The chain recombines TRBV20-1 with TRBJ2-7; tentative D call: TRBD2 (5 bases). Trimming removed 4 bases at V and 7 bases at J, with 17 bases between. The germline V gene encodes CDR1 DFQATT and CDR2 SNEGSKA (reference sequence). The CDR3 is 13 residues long. The chain's CDR3 is CSANRAAGGEQYF. CDR3 sequence (DNA): TGCAGTGCTAACCGGGCCGCTGGAGGTGAGCAGTACTTC.

The chain joins TRBV6-6 to TRBJ2-7; tentatively, D is TRBD1 (5 bases). Trimming shortened V by 2 bases and J by 2 bases, and 13 bases separated the two germline ends. This CDR3 has 15 residues. Germline V CDR1 and CDR2: MNHNY, SVGAGI (reference sequence). The CDR3 reads CASSYDSTITYEQYF. CDR3 DNA: TGTGCCAGCAGTTACGACAGTACGATAACCTACGAGCAGTACTTC.

V is TRBV4-1 and J is TRBJ1-2; the D is unclear. Germline V CDR1 and CDR2: MGHRA, YSYEKL. This CDR3 has 15 amino acids. V was pared by 1 base and J by 2 bases, with 11 bases between. The CDR3 region is CASSQGNWENYGYTF. As DNA, the CDR3 is TGCGCCAGCAGCCAAGGTAATTGGGAAAACTATGGCTACACCTTC.

This clonotype came up many times. This rearrangement joins TRBV28 to TRBJ2-7; 7 bases line up with TRBD1. There are 14 residues in the CDR3. The trim removed 6 bases at V and 3 bases at J, leaving 8 bases unmatched. Germline V lookup: CDR1 MDHEN, CDR2 SYDVKM. CDR3 in DNA: TGTGCCAGCAGCCCGACAGGGATCGGCTACGAGCAGTACTTC. This gives the protein CASSPTGIGYEQYF.

The chain joins TRBV19 to TRBJ1-1, with D unclear. CDR3 size: 13 residues. The germline V gene has CDR1 LNHDA and CDR2 SQIVND (reference sequence). V was clipped by 3 bases and J by 5 bases, with 10 bases between them. The CDR3 coding sequence is TGTGCCAGTAGTATCCAAAAGGGTACTGAAGCTTTCTTT. Its protein is CASSIQKGTEAFF.

CDR3 DNA sequence: TGTGCCAGCAGTTACTTGGGCCCCATAGGTTCACCCCTCCACTTT. Residues: CASSYLGPIGSPLHF. The gene calls are TRBV6-2 or TRBV6-3 and TRBJ1-6; D is unresolved. V was shortened by 1 base and J by 9 bases, with 13 bases between the two germline ends. CDR1 is MNHEY and CDR2 is SVGEGT in the germline V gene. The length of the CDR3 is 15 residues.